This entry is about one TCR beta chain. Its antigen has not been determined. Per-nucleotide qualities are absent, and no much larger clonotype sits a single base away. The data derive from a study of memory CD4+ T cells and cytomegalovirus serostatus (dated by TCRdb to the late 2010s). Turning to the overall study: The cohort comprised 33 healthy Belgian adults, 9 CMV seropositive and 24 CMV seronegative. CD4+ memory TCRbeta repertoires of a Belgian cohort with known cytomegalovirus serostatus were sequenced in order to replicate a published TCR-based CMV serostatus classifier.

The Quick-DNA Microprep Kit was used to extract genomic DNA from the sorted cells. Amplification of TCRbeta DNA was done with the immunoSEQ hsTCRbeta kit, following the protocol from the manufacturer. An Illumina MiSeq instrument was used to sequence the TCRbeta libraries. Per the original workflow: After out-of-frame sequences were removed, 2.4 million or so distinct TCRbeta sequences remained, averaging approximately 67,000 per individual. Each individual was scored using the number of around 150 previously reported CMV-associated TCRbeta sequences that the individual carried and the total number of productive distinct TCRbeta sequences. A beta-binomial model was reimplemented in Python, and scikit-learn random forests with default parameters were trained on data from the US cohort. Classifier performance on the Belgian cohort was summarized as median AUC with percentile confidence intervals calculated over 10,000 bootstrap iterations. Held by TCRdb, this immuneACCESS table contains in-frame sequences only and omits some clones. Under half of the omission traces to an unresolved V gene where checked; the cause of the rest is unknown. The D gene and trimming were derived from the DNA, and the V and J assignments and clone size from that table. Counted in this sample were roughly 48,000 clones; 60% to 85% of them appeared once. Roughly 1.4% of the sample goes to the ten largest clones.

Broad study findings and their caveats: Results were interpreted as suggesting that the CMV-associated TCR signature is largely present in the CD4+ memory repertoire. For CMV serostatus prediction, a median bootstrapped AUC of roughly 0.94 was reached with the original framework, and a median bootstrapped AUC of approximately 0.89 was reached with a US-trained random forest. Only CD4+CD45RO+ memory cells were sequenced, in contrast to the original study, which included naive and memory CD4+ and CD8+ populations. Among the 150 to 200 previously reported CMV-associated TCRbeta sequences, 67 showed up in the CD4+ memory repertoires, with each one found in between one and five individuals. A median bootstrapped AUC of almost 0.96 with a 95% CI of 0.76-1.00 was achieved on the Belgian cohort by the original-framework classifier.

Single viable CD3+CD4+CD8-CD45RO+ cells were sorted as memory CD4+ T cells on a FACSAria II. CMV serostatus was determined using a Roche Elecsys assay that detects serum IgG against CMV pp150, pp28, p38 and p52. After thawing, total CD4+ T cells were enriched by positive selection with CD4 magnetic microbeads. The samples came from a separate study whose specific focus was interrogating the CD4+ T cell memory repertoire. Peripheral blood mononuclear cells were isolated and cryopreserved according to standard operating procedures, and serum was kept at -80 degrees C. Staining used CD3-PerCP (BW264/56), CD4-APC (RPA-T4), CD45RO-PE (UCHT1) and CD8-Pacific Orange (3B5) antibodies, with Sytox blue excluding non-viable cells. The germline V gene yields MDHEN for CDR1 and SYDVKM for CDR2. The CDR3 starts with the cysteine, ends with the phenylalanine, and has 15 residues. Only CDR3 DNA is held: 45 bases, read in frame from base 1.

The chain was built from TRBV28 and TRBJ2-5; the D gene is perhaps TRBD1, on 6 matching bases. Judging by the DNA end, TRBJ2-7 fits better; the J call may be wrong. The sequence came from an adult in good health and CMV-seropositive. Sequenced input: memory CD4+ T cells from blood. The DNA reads TGTGCCAGCAGTTCCTGGACAGTTTCGTCCTACGAGCAGTACTTC. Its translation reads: CASSSWTVSSYEQYF.